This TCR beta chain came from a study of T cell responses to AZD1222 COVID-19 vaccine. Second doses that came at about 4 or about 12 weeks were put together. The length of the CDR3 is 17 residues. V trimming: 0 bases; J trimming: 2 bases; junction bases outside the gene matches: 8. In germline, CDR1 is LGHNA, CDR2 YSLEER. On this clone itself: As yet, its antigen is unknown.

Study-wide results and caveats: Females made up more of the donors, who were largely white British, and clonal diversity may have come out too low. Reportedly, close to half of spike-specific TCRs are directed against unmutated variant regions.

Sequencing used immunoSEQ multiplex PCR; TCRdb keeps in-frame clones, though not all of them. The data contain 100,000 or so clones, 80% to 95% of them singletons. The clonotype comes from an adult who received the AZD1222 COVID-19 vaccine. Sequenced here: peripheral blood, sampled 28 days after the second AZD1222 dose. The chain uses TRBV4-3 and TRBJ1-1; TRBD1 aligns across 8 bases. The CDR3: CASSQDRVTGGNTEAFF. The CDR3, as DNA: TGCGCCAGCAGCCAAGATAGGGTAACAGGGGGAAACACTGAAGCTTTCTTT.